This T cell receptor beta chain was sequenced for a study of control samples from healthy donors and cancer patients. The ends lost 0 bases at V and 1 base at J; junction bases unmatched: 6. Germline CDR1 is SGHRS and CDR2 is YFSETQ. This CDR3 spans 17 amino acids. This table comes from immunoSEQ multiplex PCR, and its TCRdb copy is limited to in-frame clones, with some not included. The profile shows 150,000 or so clones, roughly nine tenths of them singletons. The chain is built from TRBV5-1 and TRBJ2-2; 7 positions agree with TRBD1. Sequences were obtained from blood. This clonotype was sampled from a woman in her twenties or thirties in good health. The CDR3 loop reads CASSLGYSGGNTGELFF. In nucleotides, the CDR3 is TGCGCCAGCAGCTTGGGGTACTCAGGGGGGAACACCGGGGAGCTGTTTTTT. Full variable domain (remainder filled in from reference TRBV5-1 and TRBJ2-2): KAGVTQTPRYLIKTRGQQVTLSCSPISGHRSVSWYQQTPGQGLQFLFEYFSETQRNKGNFPGRFSGRQFSNSRSEMNVSTLELGDSALYLCASSLGYSGGNTGELFFGEGSRLTVL.